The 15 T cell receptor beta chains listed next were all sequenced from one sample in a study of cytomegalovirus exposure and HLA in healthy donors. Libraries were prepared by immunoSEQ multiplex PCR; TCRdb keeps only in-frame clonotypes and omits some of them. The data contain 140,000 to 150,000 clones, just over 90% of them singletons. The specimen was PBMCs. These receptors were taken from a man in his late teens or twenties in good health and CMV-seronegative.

CDR3 in amino acids: CAWSRRRGLYNEQFF. CDR3 coding DNA: TGTGCCTGGAGTCGACGCAGGGGGCTCTACAATGAGCAGTTCTTC. The V call is TRBV30, the J call TRBJ2-1; 8 bases are a match to TRBD1. Germline V gene lookup returns CDR1 GTSNPN and CDR2 SVGIG (reference sequence). With 2 bases clipped from V and 3 bases from J, the junction kept 6 bases outside the gene matches. The CDR3 is 15 residues long.

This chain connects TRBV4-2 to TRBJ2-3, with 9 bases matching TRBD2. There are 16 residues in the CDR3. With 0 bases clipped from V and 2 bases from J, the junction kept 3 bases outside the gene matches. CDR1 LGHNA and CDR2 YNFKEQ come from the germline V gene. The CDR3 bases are TGTGCCAGCAGCCAAGAAAGCGGGGGGTTCACAGATACGCAGTATTTT. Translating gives CASSQESGGFTDTQYF.

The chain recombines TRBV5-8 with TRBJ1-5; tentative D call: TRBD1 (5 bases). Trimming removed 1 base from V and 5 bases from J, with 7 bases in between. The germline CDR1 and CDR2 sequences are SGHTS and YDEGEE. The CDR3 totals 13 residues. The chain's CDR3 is CASSLIRDQPQHF. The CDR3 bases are TGTGCCAGCAGCTTGATCAGGGATCAGCCCCAGCATTTT.

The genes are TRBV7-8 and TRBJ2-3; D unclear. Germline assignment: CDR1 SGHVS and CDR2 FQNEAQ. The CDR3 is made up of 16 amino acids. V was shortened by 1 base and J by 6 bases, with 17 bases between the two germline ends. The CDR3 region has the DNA TGTGCCAGCAGCTTAGGGTCAAGTGGCGGAAGGGATACGCAGTATTTT. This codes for CASSLGSSGGRDTQYF.

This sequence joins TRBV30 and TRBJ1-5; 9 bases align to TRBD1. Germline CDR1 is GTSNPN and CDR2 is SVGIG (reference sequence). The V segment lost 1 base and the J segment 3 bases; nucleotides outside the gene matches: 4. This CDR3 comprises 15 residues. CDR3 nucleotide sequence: TGTGCCTGGAGTGCCATACAGGGGGCCAATCAGCCCCAGCATTTT. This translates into CAWSAIQGANQPQHF.

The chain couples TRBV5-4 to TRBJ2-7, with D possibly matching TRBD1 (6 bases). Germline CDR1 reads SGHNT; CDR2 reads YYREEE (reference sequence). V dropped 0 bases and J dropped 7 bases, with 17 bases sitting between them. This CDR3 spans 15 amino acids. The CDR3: CASSLAFSGGGEQYF. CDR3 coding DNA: TGTGCCAGCAGCTTGGCCTTTTCTGGGGGCGGGGAGCAGTACTTC.

The CDR3 region is CATLQTDRVTGELFF. For the CDR3, the DNA is TGTGCCACCCTTCAGACCGACAGGGTTACCGGGGAGCTGTTTTTT. The chain links TRBV10-3 to TRBJ2-2, with TRBD1 identical over 7 bases. The J segment lost 5 bases and the V segment lost 10 bases, leaving 13 bases of the junction unmatched. The CDR3 runs to 15 residues. CDR1 ENHRY and CDR2 SYGVKD come from the germline V gene.

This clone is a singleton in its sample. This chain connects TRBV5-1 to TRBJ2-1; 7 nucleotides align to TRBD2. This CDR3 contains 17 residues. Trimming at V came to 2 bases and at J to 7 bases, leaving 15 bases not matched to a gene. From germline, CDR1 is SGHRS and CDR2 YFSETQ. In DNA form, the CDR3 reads TGCGCCAGCAGCTTAGGTCCGGGGGGACTAAAAACAAATGAGCAGTTCTTC. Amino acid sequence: CASSLGPGGLKTNEQFF.

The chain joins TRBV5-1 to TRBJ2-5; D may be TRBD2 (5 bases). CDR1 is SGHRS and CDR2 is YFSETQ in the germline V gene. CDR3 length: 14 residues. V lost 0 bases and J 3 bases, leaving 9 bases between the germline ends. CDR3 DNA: TGCGCCAGCAGCTTGGCAGCGGAAGAAGAGACCCAGTACTTC. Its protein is CASSLAAEEETQYF.

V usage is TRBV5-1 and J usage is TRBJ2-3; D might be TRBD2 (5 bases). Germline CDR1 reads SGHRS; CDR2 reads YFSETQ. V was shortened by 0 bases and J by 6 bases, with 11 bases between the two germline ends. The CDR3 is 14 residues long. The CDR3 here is CASSLGGIADTQYF. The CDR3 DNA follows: TGCGCCAGCAGCTTGGGGGGAATAGCGGATACGCAGTATTTT.

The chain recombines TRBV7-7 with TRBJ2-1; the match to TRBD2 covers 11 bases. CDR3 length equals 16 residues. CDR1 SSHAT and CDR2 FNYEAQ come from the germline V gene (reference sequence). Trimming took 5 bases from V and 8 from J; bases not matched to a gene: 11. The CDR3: CASSRIAGGSYDEQFF. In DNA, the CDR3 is TGTGCCAGCAGCAGGATAGCGGGGGGGTCGTACGATGAGCAGTTCTTC.

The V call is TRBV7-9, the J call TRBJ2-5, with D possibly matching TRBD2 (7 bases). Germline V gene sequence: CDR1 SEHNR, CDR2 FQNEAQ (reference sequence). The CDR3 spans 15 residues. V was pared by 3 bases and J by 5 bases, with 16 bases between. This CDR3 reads CASSLKGGGPETQYF. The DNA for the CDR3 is TGTGCCAGCAGCTTGAAGGGCGGGGGCCCGGAGACCCAGTACTTC.

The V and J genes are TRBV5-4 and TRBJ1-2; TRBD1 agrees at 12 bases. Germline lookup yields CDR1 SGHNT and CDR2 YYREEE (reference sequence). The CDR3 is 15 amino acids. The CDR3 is CATSGTGGANYGYTF. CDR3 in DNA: TGTGCGACCTCGGGGACAGGGGGCGCAAACTATGGCTACACCTTC. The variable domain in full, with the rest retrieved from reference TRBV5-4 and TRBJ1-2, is ETGVTQSPTHLIKTRGQQVTLRCSSQSGHNTVSWYQQALGQGPQFIFQYYREEENGRGNFPPRFSGLQFPNYSSELNVNALELDDSALYLCATSGTGGANYGYTFGSGTRLTVV.

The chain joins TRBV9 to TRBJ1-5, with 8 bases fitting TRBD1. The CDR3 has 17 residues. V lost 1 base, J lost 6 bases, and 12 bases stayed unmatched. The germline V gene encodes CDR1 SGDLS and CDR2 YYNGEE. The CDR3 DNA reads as TGTGCCAGCAGCGTACGTCGGCAGGGGGCGCGACCTCAGCCCCAGCATTTT. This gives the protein CASSVRRQGARPQPQHF.

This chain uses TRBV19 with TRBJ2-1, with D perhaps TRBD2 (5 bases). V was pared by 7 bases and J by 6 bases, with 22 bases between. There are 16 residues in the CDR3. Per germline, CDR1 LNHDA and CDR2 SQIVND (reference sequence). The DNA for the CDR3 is TGTGCCAGTAATCCTAGGGTGGGAGAGTCGGGCAATGAGCAGTTCTTC. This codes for CASNPRVGESGNEQFF. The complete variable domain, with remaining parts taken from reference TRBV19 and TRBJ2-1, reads DGGITQSPKYLFRKEGQNVTLSCEQNLNHDAMYWYRQDPGQGLRLIYYSQIVNDFQKGDIAEGYSVSREKKESFPLTVTSAQKNPTAFYLCASNPRVGESGNEQFFGPGTRLTVL.